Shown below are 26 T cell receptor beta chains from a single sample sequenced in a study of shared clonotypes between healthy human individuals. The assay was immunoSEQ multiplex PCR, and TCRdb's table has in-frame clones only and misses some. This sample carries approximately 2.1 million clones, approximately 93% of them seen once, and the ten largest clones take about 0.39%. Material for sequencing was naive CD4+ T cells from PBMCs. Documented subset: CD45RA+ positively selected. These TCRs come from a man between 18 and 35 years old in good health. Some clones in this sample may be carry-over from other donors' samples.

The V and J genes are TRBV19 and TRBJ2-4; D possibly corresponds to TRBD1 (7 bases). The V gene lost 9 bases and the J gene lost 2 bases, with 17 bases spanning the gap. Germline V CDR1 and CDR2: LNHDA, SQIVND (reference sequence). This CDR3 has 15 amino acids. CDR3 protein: CASRLGGATKNIQYF. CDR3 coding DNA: TGTGCCAGCCGACTAGGGGGCGCGACCAAAAACATTCAGTACTTC. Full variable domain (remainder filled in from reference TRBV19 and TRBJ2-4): DGGITQSPKYLFRKEGQNVTLSCEQNLNHDAMYWYRQDPGQGLRLIYYSQIVNDFQKGDIAEGYSVSREKKESFPLTVTSAQKNPTAFYLCASRLGGATKNIQYFGAGTRLSVL.

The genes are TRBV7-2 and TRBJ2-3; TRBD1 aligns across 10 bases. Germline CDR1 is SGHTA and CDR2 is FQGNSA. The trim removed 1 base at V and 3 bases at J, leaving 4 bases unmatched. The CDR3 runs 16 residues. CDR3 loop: CASSLVGTGVTDTQYF. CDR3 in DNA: TGTGCCAGCAGCTTAGTCGGGACAGGGGTGACAGATACGCAGTATTTT.

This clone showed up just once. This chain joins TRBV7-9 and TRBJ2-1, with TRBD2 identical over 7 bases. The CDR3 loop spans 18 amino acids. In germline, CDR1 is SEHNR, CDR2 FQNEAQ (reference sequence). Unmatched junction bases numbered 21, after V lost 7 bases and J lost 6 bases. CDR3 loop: CASNSFRGWREKGNEQFF. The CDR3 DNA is TGTGCCAGCAACTCATTTCGGGGGTGGCGGGAGAAGGGCAATGAGCAGTTCTTC.

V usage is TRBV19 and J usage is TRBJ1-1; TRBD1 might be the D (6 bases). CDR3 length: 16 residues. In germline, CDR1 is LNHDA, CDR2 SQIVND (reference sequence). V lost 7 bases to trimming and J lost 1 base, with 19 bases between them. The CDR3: CASNSIDRTTNTEAFF. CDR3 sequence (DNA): TGTGCCAGTAACTCGATTGACAGGACCACGAACACTGAAGCTTTCTTT.

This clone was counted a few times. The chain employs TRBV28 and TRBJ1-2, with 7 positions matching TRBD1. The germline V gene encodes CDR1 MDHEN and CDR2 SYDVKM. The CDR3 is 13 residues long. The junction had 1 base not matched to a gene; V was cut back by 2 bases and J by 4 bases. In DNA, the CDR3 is TGTGCCAGCAGTTTAAACAGGGGCTATGGCTACACCTTC. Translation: CASSLNRGYGYTF.

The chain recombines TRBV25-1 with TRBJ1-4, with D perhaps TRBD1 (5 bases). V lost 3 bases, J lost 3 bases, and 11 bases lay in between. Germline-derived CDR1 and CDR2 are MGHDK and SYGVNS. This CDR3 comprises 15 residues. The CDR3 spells CASSDAGHANEKLFF. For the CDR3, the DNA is TGTGCCAGCAGTGACGCCGGACATGCTAATGAAAAACTGTTTTTT.

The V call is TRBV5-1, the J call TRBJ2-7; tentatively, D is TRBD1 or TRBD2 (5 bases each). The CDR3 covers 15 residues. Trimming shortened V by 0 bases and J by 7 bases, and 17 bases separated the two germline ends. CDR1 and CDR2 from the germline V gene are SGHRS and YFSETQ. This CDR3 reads CASSLAFGDGVEQYF. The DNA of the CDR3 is TGCGCCAGCAGCTTGGCTTTCGGGGACGGAGTTGAGCAGTACTTC.

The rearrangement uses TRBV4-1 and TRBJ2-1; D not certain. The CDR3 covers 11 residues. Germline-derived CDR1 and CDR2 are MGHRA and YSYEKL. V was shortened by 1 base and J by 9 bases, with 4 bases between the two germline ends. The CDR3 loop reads CASSQAIEQFF. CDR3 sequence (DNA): TGCGCCAGCAGCCAAGCGATTGAGCAGTTCTTC.

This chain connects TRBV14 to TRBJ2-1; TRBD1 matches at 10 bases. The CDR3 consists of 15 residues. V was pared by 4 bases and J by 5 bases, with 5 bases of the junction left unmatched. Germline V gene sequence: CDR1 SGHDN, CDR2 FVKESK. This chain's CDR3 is CASSRGQGGDNEQFF. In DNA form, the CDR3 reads TGTGCCAGCAGCCGCGGACAGGGGGGTGACAATGAGCAGTTCTTC.

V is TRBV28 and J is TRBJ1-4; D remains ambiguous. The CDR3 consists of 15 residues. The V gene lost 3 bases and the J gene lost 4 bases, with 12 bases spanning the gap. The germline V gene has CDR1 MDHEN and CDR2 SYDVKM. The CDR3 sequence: CASSFAYAGNEKLFF. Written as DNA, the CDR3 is TGTGCCAGCAGTTTCGCCTATGCGGGTAATGAAAAACTGTTTTTT.

The CDR3 sequence is CASSLGTGQIYGYTF. CDR3 sequence (DNA): TGCGCCAGCAGCTTGGGGACGGGACAGATCTATGGCTACACCTTC. The V call is TRBV5-1, the J call TRBJ1-2, with 7 bases lining up with TRBD1. The V segment lost 0 bases and the J segment 4 bases; nucleotides outside the gene matches: 6. Germline CDR1 is SGHRS and CDR2 is YFSETQ. The CDR3 spans 15 residues.

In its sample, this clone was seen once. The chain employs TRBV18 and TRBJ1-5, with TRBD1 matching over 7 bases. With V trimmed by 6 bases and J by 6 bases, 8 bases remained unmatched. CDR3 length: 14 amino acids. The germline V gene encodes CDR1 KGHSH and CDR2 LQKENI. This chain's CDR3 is CASSMEQGFQPQHF. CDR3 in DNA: TGTGCCAGCTCGATGGAACAGGGGTTTCAGCCCCAGCATTTT. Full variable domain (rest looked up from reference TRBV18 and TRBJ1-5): NAGVMQNPRHLVRRRGQEARLRCSPMKGHSHVYWYRQLPEEGLKFMVYLQKENIIDESGMPKERFSAEFPKEGPSILRIQQVVRGDSAAYFCASSMEQGFQPQHFGDGTRLSIL.

The CDR3 region is CASSPGGVSYEQYF. The CDR3 coding sequence is TGTGCCAGCAGCCCGGGGGGCGTGTCCTACGAGCAGTACTTC. The chain links TRBV5-4 to TRBJ2-7; TRBD2 is a possible D gene (7 bases). V was pared by 4 bases and J by 1 base, with 12 bases between. This CDR3 has 14 residues. CDR1 and CDR2 from the germline V gene are SGHNT and YYREEE (reference sequence).

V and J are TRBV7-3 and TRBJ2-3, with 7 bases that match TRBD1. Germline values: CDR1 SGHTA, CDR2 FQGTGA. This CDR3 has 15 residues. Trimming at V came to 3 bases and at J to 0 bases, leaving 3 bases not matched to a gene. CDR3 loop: CASSFDRESTDTQYF. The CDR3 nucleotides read TGTGCCAGCAGCTTTGACAGGGAGAGCACAGATACGCAGTATTTT.

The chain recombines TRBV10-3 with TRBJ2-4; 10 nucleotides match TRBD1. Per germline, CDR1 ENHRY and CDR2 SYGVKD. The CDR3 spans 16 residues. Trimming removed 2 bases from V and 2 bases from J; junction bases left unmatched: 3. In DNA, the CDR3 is TGTGCCATCAGTGAGACGGGACAGGGGACCAAAAACATTCAGTACTTC. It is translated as CAISETGQGTKNIQYF.

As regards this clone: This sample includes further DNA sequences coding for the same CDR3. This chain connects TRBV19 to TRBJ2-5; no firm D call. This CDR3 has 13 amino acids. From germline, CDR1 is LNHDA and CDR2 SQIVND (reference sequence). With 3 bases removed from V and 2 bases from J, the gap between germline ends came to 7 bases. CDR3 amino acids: CASSMGAQETQYF. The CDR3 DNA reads TGTGCCAGTAGTATGGGCGCACAAGAGACCCAGTACTTC.

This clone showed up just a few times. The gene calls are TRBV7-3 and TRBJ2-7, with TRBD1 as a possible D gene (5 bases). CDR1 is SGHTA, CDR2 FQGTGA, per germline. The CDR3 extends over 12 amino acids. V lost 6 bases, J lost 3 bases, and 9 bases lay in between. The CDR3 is CASSPDNYEQYF. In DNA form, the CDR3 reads TGTGCCAGCAGTCCGGACAACTACGAGCAGTACTTC.

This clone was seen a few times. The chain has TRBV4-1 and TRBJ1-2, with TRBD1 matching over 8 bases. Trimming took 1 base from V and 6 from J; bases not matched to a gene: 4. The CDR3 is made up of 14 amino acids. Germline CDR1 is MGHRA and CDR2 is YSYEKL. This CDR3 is CASSQGQGTNGYTF. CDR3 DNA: TGCGCCAGCAGCCAAGGACAGGGGACAAATGGCTACACCTTC.

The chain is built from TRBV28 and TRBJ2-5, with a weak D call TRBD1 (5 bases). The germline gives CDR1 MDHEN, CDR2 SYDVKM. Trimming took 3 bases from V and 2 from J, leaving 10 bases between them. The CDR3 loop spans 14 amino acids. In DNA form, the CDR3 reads TGTGCCAGCAGTTTCGAGACAGAACAAGAGACCCAGTACTTC. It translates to CASSFETEQETQYF.

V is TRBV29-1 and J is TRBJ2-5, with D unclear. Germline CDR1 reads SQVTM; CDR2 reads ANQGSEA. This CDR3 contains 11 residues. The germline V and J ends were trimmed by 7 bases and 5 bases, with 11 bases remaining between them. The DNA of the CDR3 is TGCAGCGCCCGAGTGGGGGAGACCCAGTACTTC. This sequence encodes CSARVGETQYF.

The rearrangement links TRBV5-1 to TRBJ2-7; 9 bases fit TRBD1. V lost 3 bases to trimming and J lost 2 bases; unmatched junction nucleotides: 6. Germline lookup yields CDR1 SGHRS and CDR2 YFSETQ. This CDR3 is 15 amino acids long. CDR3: CASSSGGTGPYEQYF. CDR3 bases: TGCGCCAGCAGCTCCGGAGGGACAGGGCCCTACGAGCAGTACTTC.

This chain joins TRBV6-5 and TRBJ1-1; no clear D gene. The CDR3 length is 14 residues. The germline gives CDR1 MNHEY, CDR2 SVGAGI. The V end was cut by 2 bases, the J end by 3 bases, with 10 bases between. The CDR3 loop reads CASSYKGSHTEAFF. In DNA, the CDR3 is TGTGCCAGCAGTTACAAAGGGTCACACACTGAAGCTTTCTTT.

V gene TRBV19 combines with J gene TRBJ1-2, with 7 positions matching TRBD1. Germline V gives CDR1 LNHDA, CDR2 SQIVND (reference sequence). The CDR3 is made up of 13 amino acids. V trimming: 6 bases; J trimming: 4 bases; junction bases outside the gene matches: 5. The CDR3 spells CASRATGSYGYTF. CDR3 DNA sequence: TGTGCCAGTAGGGCGACAGGGTCCTATGGCTACACCTTC. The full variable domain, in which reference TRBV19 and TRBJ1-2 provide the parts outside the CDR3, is DGGITQSPKYLFRKEGQNVTLSCEQNLNHDAMYWYRQDPGQGLRLIYYSQIVNDFQKGDIAEGYSVSREKKESFPLTVTSAQKNPTAFYLCASRATGSYGYTFGSGTRLTVV.

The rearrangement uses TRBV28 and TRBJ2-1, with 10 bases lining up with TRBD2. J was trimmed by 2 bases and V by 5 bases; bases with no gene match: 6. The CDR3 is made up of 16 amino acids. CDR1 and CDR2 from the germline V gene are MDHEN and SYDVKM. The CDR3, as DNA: TGTGCCAGCAGTCCCGGACTAGCGGAAACCTACAATGAGCAGTTCTTC. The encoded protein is CASSPGLAETYNEQFF.

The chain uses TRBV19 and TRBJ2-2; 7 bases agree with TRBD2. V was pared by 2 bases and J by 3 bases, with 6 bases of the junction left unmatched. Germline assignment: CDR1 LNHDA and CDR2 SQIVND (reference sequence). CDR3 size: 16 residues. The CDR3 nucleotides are TGTGCCAGTAGTATACTAGCGGCCCGGGACACCGGGGAGCTGTTTTTT. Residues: CASSILAARDTGELFF. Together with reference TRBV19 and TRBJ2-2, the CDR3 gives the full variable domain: DGGITQSPKYLFRKEGQNVTLSCEQNLNHDAMYWYRQDPGQGLRLIYYSQIVNDFQKGDIAEGYSVSREKKESFPLTVTSAQKNPTAFYLCASSILAARDTGELFFGEGSRLTVL.

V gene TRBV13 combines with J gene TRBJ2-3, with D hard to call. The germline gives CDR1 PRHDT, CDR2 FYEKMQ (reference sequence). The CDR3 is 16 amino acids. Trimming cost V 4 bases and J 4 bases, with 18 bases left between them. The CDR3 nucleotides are TGTGCCAGCAGCTCCCTCAACTCCTGGCTCCCAGATACGCAGTATTTT. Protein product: CASSSLNSWLPDTQYF.